A single sample gave rise to the 5 T cell receptor beta chains below, sequenced in a study of blood T cell repertoires in COVID-19. TCRdb's copy holds only in-frame clones and misses some; the assay was immunoSEQ multiplex PCR. The top ten clones hold roughly a tenth of a sample with more than 300,000 clones, about nine tenths of them seen once. What was sequenced was PBMCs or T cells enriched from blood (not recorded which). The origin of the receptors is a young woman who had recovered from COVID-19.

The chain employs TRBV30 and TRBJ2-5; D is unresolved. This CDR3 has 12 residues. V lost 2 bases, J lost 2 bases, and 6 bases lay in between. Germline-derived CDR1 and CDR2 are GTSNPN and SVGIG (reference sequence). The chain's CDR3 is CAWSLLQETQYF. CDR3 bases: TGTGCCTGGAGTCTCTTGCAAGAGACCCAGTACTTC.

The chain links TRBV28 to TRBJ1-5; the D is unclear. Trimming removed 11 bases from V and 6 bases from J, with 11 bases in between. This CDR3 region has 11 residues. The germline V gene encodes CDR1 MDHEN and CDR2 SYDVKM. CDR3 sequence reads: CAGGRSQPQHF. The CDR3 DNA follows: TGTGCCGGAGGGCGGAGTCAGCCCCAGCATTTT.

V and J are TRBV7-8 and TRBJ2-7; D might be TRBD1 or TRBD2, each matching 5 bases. Trimming removed 5 bases from V and 3 bases from J, with 23 bases in between. CDR3 length: 17 residues. Germline lookup yields CDR1 SGHVS and CDR2 FQNEAQ. The CDR3 sequence: CASSRGVAKLLRYEQYF. The CDR3 bases are TGTGCCAGCAGCCGAGGGGTAGCGAAGTTGCTCCGCTACGAGCAGTACTTC.

This clone came up a few times. The chain joins TRBV6-5 to TRBJ2-1; D perhaps matches TRBD1 (6 bases). CDR1 and CDR2 from the germline V gene are MNHEY and SVGAGI. V lost 7 bases and J 0 bases, leaving 10 bases between the germline ends. The CDR3 spans 14 residues. CDR3 DNA sequence: TGTGCCAGCACCAGGGGAAGCTCCTACAATGAGCAGTTCTTC. This encodes CASTRGSSYNEQFF.

The chain uses TRBV29-1 and TRBJ1-2; 7 bases are shared with TRBD1. CDR1 and CDR2 from the germline V gene are SQVTM and ANQGSEA. The CDR3 is 14 residues long. Trimming took 3 bases from V and 8 from J; bases not matched to a gene: 12. This chain's CDR3 is CSVEWRQGVGGYTF. CDR3 nucleotide sequence: TGCAGCGTTGAGTGGCGGCAGGGGGTGGGAGGCTACACCTTC.